Listed below are T cell receptor beta chains from one sample, sequenced in a study of cytomegalovirus exposure and HLA in healthy donors. TCRdb's copy holds only in-frame clones and misses some; the assay was immunoSEQ multiplex PCR. The table records around 110,000 clones, 50% to 70% of them present only once. The sequenced sample consisted of PBMCs. All receptors derive from a woman aged 35 to 49 in good health and CMV-seropositive. The CDR3 runs from the conserved cysteine through the conserved F or W. D genes are given only for firm matches. Clone size is given for some rows only: seen once, a few or many times, or a class if the clone is expanded.

V	J	size	D	DNA	CDR3
TRBV27	TRBJ2-7	.	TRBD1	TGTGCCAGCAGTTTATACGCCGGGACAGGGAACGAGCAGTACTTC	CASSLYAGTGNEQYF
TRBV5-6	TRBJ1-1	.	.	TGTGCCAGCAGCTTGAACCTACCAGGGACTGAAGCTTTCTTT	CASSLNLPGTEAFF
TRBV5-4	TRBJ2-7	.	.	TGTGCCAGCAGCTGGTCATCAGGGTCTTACGAGCAGTACTTC	CASSWSSGSYEQYF
TRBV28	TRBJ1-2	.	.	TGTGCCAGCAACGCCCGAGGACAGCCAGATTTCTATGGCTACACCTTC	CASNARGQPDFYGYTF
TRBV15	TRBJ2-7	.	.	TGTGCCACCAGTCCTGGCGTGGGAGGCGAGCAGTACTTC	CATSPGVGGEQYF
TRBV19	TRBJ2-6	.	TRBD2	TGTGCCAGTAGTCTAGCGGGAGCCACCTCTGGGGCCAACGTCCTGACTTTC	CASSLAGATSGANVLTF
TRBV27	TRBJ2-7	.	TRBD1	TGTGCCAGCAGTTCACAGGGGAGCTACGAGCAGTACTTC	CASSSQGSYEQYF
TRBV5-1	TRBJ2-3	.	.	TGCGCCAGCAGCCGACCTAGTCCTACTAGCACAGATACGCAGTATTTT	CASSRPSPTSTDTQYF
TRBV25-1	TRBJ2-7	once	.	TGTGCCAGCAGTGAAGAAAACTCTGCCTACGAGCAGTACTTC	CASSEENSAYEQYF
TRBV27	TRBJ2-7	.	TRBD1	TGTGCCAGCAGTAAAGGGACAGGGTCCTACGAGCAGTACTTC	CASSKGTGSYEQYF